This T cell receptor (beta chain) was sequenced during a study of vaccination effects on CD4 cells after COVID-19. Study conclusions and caveats: Marked clonal contraction of both clone types appeared late after vaccination.

Viral peptide pools were used in the ViraFEST assay to expand antigen-specific CD4+ T cells, and sequencing came afterward. Following 10 days of culture, CD4+ T cells were isolated. Subjects were given two BNT162b2 or mRNA-1273 vaccine doses. The culture medium for some 2 million PBMC per well included around 9.3 IU/ml IL-2 and 8.5 to 10 ug/ml peptides. This CDR3 spans 15 amino acids. V dropped 3 bases and J dropped 5; count of bases not matched to a gene: 5. Germline V gene lookup returns CDR1 MGHRA and CDR2 YSYEKL. This table comes from immunoSEQ multiplex PCR, and its TCRdb copy is limited to in-frame clones, with some not included. The sample has about 66,000 clones, about 80% seen once. For this clone: The antigen is undetermined.

Sample: CD4+ T cells from PBMCs cultured with HCoV-OC43 spike peptides, taken after COVID-19 vaccination. Subset described: HCoV-OC43 spike overlapping peptide pool stimulation. The gene calls are TRBV4-1 and TRBJ2-5, with 11 bases fitting TRBD2. This sequence was found in a human donor who received a COVID-19 vaccine. The CDR3 loop is CASSQSTSGGETQYF. The CDR3 region has the DNA TGCGCCAGCAGCCAGTCTACTAGCGGGGGTGAGACCCAGTACTTC.